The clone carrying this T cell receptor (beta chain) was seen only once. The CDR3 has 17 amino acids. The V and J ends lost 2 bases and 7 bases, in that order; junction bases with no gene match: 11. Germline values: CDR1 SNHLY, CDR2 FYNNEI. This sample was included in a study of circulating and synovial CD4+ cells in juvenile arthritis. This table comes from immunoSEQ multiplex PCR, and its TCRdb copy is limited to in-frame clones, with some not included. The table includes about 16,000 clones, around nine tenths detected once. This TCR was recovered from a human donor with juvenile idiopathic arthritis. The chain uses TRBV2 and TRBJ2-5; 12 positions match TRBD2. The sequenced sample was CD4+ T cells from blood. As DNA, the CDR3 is TGTGCCAGCAGTGAACTAGCGGGAGGGCCAACTGTTGGGACCCAGTACTTC. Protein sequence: CASSELAGGPTVGTQYF.